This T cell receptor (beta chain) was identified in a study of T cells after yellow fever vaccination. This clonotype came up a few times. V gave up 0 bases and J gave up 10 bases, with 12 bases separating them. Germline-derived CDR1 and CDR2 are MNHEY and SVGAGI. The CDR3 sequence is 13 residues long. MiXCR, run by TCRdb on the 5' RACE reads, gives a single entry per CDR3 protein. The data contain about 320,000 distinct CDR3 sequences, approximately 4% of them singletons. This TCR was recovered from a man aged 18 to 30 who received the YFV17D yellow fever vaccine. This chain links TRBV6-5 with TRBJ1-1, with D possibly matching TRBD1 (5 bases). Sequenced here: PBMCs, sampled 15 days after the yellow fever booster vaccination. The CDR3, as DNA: TGTGCCAGCAGTTACTCGCGGGGGAGGGGAGCTTTCTTT. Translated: CASSYSRGRGAFF.